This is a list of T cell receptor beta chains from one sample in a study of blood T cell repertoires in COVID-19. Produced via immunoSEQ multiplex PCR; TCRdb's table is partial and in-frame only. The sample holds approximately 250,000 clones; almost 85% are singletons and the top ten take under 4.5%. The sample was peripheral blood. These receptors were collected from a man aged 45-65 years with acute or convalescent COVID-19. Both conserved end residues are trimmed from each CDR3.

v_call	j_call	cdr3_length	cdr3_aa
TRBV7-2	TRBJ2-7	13	ASSLGETSAYEQY
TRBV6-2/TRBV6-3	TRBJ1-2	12	ASSYTLGQGGYT
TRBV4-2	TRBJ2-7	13	ASSQVIQGAHEQY
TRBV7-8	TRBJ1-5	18	ASSRATTGLRGDSNQPQH
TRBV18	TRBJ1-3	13	ASSPTSHSGNTIY
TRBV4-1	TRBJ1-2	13	ASSPSAGANYGYT
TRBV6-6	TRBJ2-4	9	ASSSKNIQY
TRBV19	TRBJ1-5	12	ASSPGLPGQPQH
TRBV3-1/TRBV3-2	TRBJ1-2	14	ASSRALTGANYGYT
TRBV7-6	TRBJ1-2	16	ASSLVSGTGLSNYGYT
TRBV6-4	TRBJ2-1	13	ASSTMDSPYNEQF
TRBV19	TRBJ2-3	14	ASSTRLAGTTDTQY
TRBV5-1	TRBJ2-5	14	ASSLISGLAEETQY
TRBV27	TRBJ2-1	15	ASSLFGTGLAVNEQF
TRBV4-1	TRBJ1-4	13	ASTRQGSFPEKLF
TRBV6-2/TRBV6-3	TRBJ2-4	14	ASSPRPGMSKNIQY
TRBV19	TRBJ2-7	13	ASSIVAGGAHEQY
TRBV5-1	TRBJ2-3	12	ASSLARGLDTQY
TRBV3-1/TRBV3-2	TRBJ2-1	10	ASSQRDRSQF
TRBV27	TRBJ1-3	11	ASTARGGDTIY
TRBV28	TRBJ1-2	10	ASLVGGGGYT
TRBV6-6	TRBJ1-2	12	ASRPGQGLVGYT
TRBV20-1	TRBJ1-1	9	SASARTEAF
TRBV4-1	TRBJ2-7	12	ASSHPNTGGEQY
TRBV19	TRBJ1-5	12	ASRGDRVMGPQH
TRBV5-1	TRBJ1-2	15	ASSVGPSGGLNYGYT
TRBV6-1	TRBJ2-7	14	ASSEGSGGGIYEQY
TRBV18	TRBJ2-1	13	ASSGGLAYFDEQF
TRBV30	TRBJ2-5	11	AWTLAGRETQY
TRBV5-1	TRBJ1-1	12	ASSSSQENTEAF
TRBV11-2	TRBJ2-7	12	ASSLGQGFYEQY
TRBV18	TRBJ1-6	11	ASSPSTDPPLH
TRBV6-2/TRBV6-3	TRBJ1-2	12	ASSYGVVLRGYT
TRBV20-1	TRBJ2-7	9	SAREAYEQY
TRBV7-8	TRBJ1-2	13	ASSLASTGNYGYT
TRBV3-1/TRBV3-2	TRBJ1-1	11	ASSLTRVGEAF
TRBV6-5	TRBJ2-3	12	ASSYRRDTDTQY